Listed here are 13 T cell receptor beta chains from one sample, sequenced in a study of cytomegalovirus exposure and HLA in healthy donors. The primer mix had 60 Vbeta and 13 Jbeta primers. Generated by immunoSEQ multiplex PCR, the TCRdb table keeps only in-frame clones and is missing some. The sample includes tens of thousands of clones, roughly 60% of them seen just once. The sequenced sample consisted of PBMCs. These receptors all stem from a woman aged 30 to 39 in good health and CMV-seropositive.

The chain joins TRBV2 to TRBJ2-7; tentatively, D is TRBD1 (5 bases). The CDR3 extends over 14 amino acids. Germline V CDR1 and CDR2: SNHLY, FYNNEI. Trimming shortened V by 2 bases and J by 5 bases, and 13 bases separated the two germline ends. The DNA of the CDR3 is TGTGCCAGCAGTGAACGGCAGGGTAGGGACGAGCAGTACTTC. Encoded protein: CASSERQGRDEQYF. Looking up the rest from reference TRBV2 and TRBJ2-7 gives the full variable domain: EPEVTQTPSHQVTQMGQEVILRCVPISNHLYFYWYRQILGQKVEFLVSFYNNEISEKSEIFDDQFSVERPDGSNFTLKIRSTKLEDSAMYFCASSERQGRDEQYFGPGTRLTVT.

This chain links TRBV6-6 with TRBJ1-4; weak D call: TRBD1 (6 bases). The CDR3 runs to 14 residues. Trimming shortened V by 5 bases and J by 4 bases, and 11 bases separated the two germline ends. Germline V gene lookup returns CDR1 MNHNY and CDR2 SVGAGI (reference sequence). The CDR3 sequence: CASSRGQNNEKLFF. For the CDR3, the DNA is TGTGCCAGCAGTCGCGGACAGAATAATGAAAAACTGTTTTTT.

The J gene is TRBJ2-1, the V gene TRBV11-1; a possible D gene is TRBD2 (6 bases). V dropped 3 bases and J dropped 2 bases, with 14 bases sitting between them. The CDR3 has 16 amino acids. Germline V gene sequence: CDR1 SGHAT, CDR2 FQDESV (reference sequence). CDR3 sequence: CASSFGTGVTYNEQFF. CDR3 nucleotide sequence: TGTGCCAGCAGCTTTGGTACGGGGGTCACCTACAATGAGCAGTTCTTC.

This clone was counted a few times. Here the CDR3 DNA reads TGTGCCAGCAGCCCGAGCATAGGACTAGCGGGGGACACAGATACGCAGTATTTT. Encoded protein: CASSPSIGLAGDTDTQYF. The V call is TRBV28, the J call TRBJ2-3; 13 nucleotides agree with TRBD2. From germline, CDR1 is MDHEN and CDR2 SYDVKM. The CDR3 sequence is 18 residues long. V dropped 6 bases and J dropped 2; count of bases not matched to a gene: 11.

The rearrangement joins TRBV6-6 to TRBJ1-1; TRBD1 might be the D (5 bases). The CDR3 sequence is 13 residues long. The V end lost 2 bases, the J end lost 5 bases, and 9 bases lay between the germline ends. Germline V gene sequence: CDR1 MNHNY, CDR2 SVGAGI (reference sequence). For the CDR3, the DNA is TGTGCCAGCAGTTACCCGGAGGGGACTGAAGCTTTCTTT. Amino acid sequence: CASSYPEGTEAFF.

This clone was counted a few times. This chain uses TRBV11-3 with TRBJ2-1; 8 nucleotides align to TRBD1. Germline CDR1 reads SGHNT; CDR2 reads YENEEA. The ends lost 5 bases at V and 9 bases at J; junction bases unmatched: 9. This CDR3 contains 14 residues. CDR3: CASSPRDRFSEQFF. Written as DNA, the CDR3 is TGTGCCAGCAGCCCCCGGGACAGGTTTAGTGAGCAGTTCTTC.

The chain joins TRBV5-8 to TRBJ1-1; 7 nucleotides match TRBD1. Per the germline V gene, CDR1 is SGHTS and CDR2 is YDEGEE. J gave up 0 bases and V 4 bases, and 9 bases lay outside the gene matches. The CDR3 is 16 residues long. Here the CDR3 reads CASSLHRGPMNTEAFF. The CDR3 DNA reads TGTGCCAGCAGCCTACACAGGGGTCCCATGAACACTGAAGCTTTCTTT. The variable domain in full, with the rest retrieved from reference TRBV5-8 and TRBJ1-1, is EAGVTQSPTHLIKTRGQQATLRCSPISGHTSVYWYQQALGLGLQFLLWYDEGEERNRGNFPPRFSGRQFPNYSSELNVNALELEDSALYLCASSLHRGPMNTEAFFGQGTRLTVV.

The rearrangement links TRBV7-2 to TRBJ1-1; D unclear. Germline V gives CDR1 SGHTA, CDR2 FQGNSA. The CDR3 extends over 14 amino acids. Trimming cost V 4 bases and J 3 bases, with 12 bases left between them. The CDR3 bases are TGTGCCAGCAGCTCCTATTCCGCTGACACTGAAGCTTTCTTT. As protein: CASSSYSADTEAFF.

This chain links TRBV27 with TRBJ1-5; unclear D gene. This CDR3 is 14 amino acids long. Germline CDR1 and CDR2: MNHEY and SMNVEV (reference sequence). The germline V and J ends were trimmed by 6 bases and 3 bases, with 12 bases remaining between them. This chain's CDR3 is CASRTFGDNQPQHF. CDR3 coding DNA: TGTGCCAGCAGAACTTTCGGGGACAATCAGCCCCAGCATTTT.

This chain uses TRBV6-6 with TRBJ2-7; TRBD1 matches at 9 bases. The germline V gene has CDR1 MNHNY and CDR2 SVGAGI (reference sequence). The CDR3 covers 12 residues. V lost 10 bases to trimming and J lost 5 bases; unmatched junction nucleotides: 6. Written as DNA, the CDR3 is TGTGCCACGGGGACAGGGAGGAACGAGCAGTACTTC. This sequence encodes CATGTGRNEQYF.

The chain uses TRBV27 and TRBJ1-1, with 9 positions matching TRBD1. The V segment lost 7 bases and the J segment 2 bases; nucleotides outside the gene matches: 11. Per the germline V gene, CDR1 is MNHEY and CDR2 is SMNVEV (reference sequence). The CDR3 consists of 16 residues. The CDR3 loop reads CASNKRTGVGNTEAFF. For the CDR3, the DNA is TGTGCCAGCAATAAGAGGACAGGGGTGGGTAACACTGAAGCTTTCTTT.

The chain recombines TRBV6-1 with TRBJ1-6; 9 bases line up with TRBD1. Germline V gene lookup returns CDR1 MNHNS and CDR2 SASEGT. The CDR3 length is 15 residues. V shed 6 bases and J 5 bases; nucleotides not matched to a gene: 5. The CDR3 loop reads CASSRGTGNNSPLHF. The CDR3 bases are TGTGCCAGCAGCCGCGGGACAGGGAATAATTCACCCCTCCACTTT.

This rearrangement joins TRBV30 to TRBJ1-6; D ambiguous. Germline CDR1 is GTSNPN and CDR2 is SVGIG (reference sequence). The CDR3 totals 13 residues. Trimming cost V 2 bases and J 9 bases, with 11 bases left between them. The CDR3 loop reads CAWSPNFGSPLHF. CDR3 bases: TGTGCCTGGAGTCCAAACTTCGGTTCACCCCTCCACTTT.